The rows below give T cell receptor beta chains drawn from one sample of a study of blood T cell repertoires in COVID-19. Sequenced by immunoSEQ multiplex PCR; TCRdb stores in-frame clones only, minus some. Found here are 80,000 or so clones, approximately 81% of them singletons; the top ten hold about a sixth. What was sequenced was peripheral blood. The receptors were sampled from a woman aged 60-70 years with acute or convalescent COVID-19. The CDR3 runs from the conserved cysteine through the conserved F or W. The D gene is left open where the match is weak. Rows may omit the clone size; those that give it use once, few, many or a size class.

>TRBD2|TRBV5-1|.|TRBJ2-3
TGCGCCAGCGGCCAAGGGGCTAGCGGGGTAGATACGCAGTATTTT
CASGQGASGVDTQYF
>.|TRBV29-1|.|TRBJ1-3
TGCAGCGTTGAAGACAACTCTGGAAACACCATATATTTT
CSVEDNSGNTIYF
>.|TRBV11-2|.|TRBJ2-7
TGTGCCAGCAGCTTAGTTGGGTACAGCTACGAGCAGTACTTC
CASSLVGYSYEQYF
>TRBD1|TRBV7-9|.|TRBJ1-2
TGTGCCAGCAGCTTAGGTGGGACAGGGGGCCAATATGGCTACACCTTC
CASSLGGTGGQYGYTF
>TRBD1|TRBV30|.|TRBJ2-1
TGTGCCTGGAGTGGTCGGACGACAGGGGCATCCTACAATGAGCAGTTCTTC
CAWSGRTTGASYNEQFF
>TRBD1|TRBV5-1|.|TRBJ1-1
TGCGCCAGCAGCTTGCAAGACAGGGTTACTGAAGCTTTCTTT
CASSLQDRVTEAFF
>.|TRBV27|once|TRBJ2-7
TGTGCCAGCAGGTCACCTTCCGCGGGAATCCACGAGCAGTACTTC
CASRSPSAGIHEQYF
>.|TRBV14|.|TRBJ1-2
TGTGCCAGCAGCCAAACAGGGAACTATGGCTACACCTTC
CASSQTGNYGYTF
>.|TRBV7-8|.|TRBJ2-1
TGTGCCAGCAGCTTACAGTTGGGGAGGGGGACCTTTGTGCAGTTCTTC
CASSLQLGRGTFVQFF
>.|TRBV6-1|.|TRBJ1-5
TGTGCCAGCAGTGAAGCCCGGGACATCGGACAGCCCCAGCATTTT
CASSEARDIGQPQHF
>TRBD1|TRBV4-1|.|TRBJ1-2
TGCGCCAGCAGCCAGGAACCGGGACAGGGAAACTATGGCTACACCTTC
CASSQEPGQGNYGYTF
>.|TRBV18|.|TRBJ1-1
TGTGCCAGCCCACGACAGATGAACACTGAAGCTTTCTTT
CASPRQMNTEAFF
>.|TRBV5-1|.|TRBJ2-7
TGCGCCAGCAGCTTAGGGCAGGGGCTCCACGAGCAGTACTTC
CASSLGQGLHEQYF
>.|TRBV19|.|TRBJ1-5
TGTGCCAGTAGCAGGGGAGGCAATCAGCCCCAGCATTTT
CASSRGGNQPQHF
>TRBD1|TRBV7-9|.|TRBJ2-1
TGTGCCAGCAGCCCGGGACAGGGGGGATACAATGAGCAGTTCTTC
CASSPGQGGYNEQFF
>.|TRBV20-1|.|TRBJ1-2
TGCAGTGCTAGTCCGGCAGGGTCCCTCGTGTGGTACACCTTC
CSASPAGSLVWYTF
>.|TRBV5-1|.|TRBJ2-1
TGCGCCAGCAGCTTGGTCGCGGGACAGACCTACAATGAGCAGTTCTTC
CASSLVAGQTYNEQFF
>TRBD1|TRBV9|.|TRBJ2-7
TGTGCCAGCAGCCCAGGAGATTTCAGGGGGAGCTCCTACGAGCAGTACTTC
CASSPGDFRGSSYEQYF
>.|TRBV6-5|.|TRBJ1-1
TGTGCCAGCAGTTACATTCAGGCGAACACTGAAGCTTTCTTT
CASSYIQANTEAFF
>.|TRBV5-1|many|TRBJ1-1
TGCGCCAGCAGCTTTACGAGTTCGGGGAACACTGAAGCTTTCTTT
CASSFTSSGNTEAFF
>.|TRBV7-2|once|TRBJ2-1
TGTGCCAGCAGCTATTTACCTCAGGGGGCGGGAGTGAATGAGCAGTTCTTC
CASSYLPQGAGVNEQFF
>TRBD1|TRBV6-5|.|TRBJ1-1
TGTGCCAGCAGGAAAGGGGGCAAGATAACTGAAGCTTTCTTT
CASRKGGKITEAFF
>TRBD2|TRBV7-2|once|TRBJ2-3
TGTGCCAGCAGCTTAGACGGACTAGCGGGGACCACAGATACGCAGTATTTT
CASSLDGLAGTTDTQYF
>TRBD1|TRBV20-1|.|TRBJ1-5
TGCAGTGCTAGTAGCTCAGGGGGCTTCAGGCCCCAGCATTTT
CSASSSGGFRPQHF
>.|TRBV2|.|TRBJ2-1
TGTGCCAGCAATCTCCGCGAGACTAGTCTCGATGAGCAGTTCTTC
CASNLRETSLDEQFF
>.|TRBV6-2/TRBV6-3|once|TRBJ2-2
TGTGCCAGCAGTCGGGTCCTGTACACCGGGGAGCTGTTTTTT
CASSRVLYTGELFF
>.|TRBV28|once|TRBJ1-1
TGTGCCAGCCGGGGGGCGACCATGAACACTGAAGCTTTCTTT
CASRGATMNTEAFF
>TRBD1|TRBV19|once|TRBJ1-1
TGTGCCAGTAGTATCCGGACAGGGATTCCTGAAGCTTTCTTT
CASSIRTGIPEAFF
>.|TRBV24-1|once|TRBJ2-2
TGTGCCACCGAGAGAGGGTGGGACACCGGGGAGCTGTTTTTT
CATERGWDTGELFF
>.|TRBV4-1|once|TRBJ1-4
TGCGCCAGCAGCCAAAAAACCGGGACACCGACAACTAATGAAAAACTGTTTTTT
CASSQKTGTPTTNEKLFF
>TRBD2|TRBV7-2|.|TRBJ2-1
TGTGCCAGCAGCTTAGCGCGACTAGCGGGGGGGCAACGGGAGCAGTTCTTC
CASSLARLAGGQREQFF
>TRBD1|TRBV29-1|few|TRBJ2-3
TGCAGCGTTGGAGGGACAGGGAAAGATACGCAGTATTTT
CSVGGTGKDTQYF
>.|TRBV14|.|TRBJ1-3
TGTGCCAGCAGCCAAGACAGGGGTGGAAACACCATATATTTT
CASSQDRGGNTIYF
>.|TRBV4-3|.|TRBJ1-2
TGCGCCAGCAGCCAAGATATCGAGGGTCCGGGGGACTATGGCTACACCTTC
CASSQDIEGPGDYGYTF
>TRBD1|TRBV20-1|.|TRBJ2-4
TGCAGTGCTAGTGGACAGGGGCGCTGGGCCAGCCAGAAAAACATTCAGTACTTC
CSASGQGRWASQKNIQYF
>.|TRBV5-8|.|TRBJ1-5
TGTGCCAGCAGCTCGATCTGGAGCTTAGCGAATCAGCCCCAGCATTTT
CASSSIWSLANQPQHF
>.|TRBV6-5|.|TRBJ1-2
TGTGCCAGCAGTAATACACAGGGCCCCTATGGCTACACCTTC
CASSNTQGPYGYTF
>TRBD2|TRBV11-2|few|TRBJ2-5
TGTGCCAGCAGCCTACTCACTAGCGGGGGTCAGGAGACCCAGTACTTC
CASSLLTSGGQETQYF
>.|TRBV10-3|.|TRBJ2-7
TGTGCCATCAGTGAGTGGGACATAAAGAGCTCCTACGAGCAGTACTTC
CAISEWDIKSSYEQYF
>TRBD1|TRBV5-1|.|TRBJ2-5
TGCGCCAGCAGCCTAGGACAGGGTTCCGCCGGGGAGACCCAGTACTTC
CASSLGQGSAGETQYF
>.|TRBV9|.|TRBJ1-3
TGTGCCAGCAGCGTAGGTACCAGACAGGGAAACACCATATATTTT
CASSVGTRQGNTIYF
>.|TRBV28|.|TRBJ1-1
TGTGCCAGCACAGACGGCGGGATCACTGAAGCTTTCTTT
CASTDGGITEAFF
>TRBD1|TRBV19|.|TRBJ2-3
TGTGCCAGTAGTATATCATGGGGGACAGGGGAGGGAGATACGCAGTATTTT
CASSISWGTGEGDTQYF
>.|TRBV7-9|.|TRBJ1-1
TGTGCCAGCAGCTTAGTACCGGGGTTGAACACTGAAGCTTTCTTT
CASSLVPGLNTEAFF
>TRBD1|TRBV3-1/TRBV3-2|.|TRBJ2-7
TGTGCCAGCAGCCAAGTGGTGAGGGACAGGGGTTACGAGCAGTACTTC
CASSQVVRDRGYEQYF
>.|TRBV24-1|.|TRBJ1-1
TGTGCCACCAGTGATGACCGTAGAGAGGGTGAAGCTTTCTTT
CATSDDRREGEAFF
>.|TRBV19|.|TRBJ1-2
TGTGCCAGTATAGCGGACGTCCGCTATGGCTACACCTTC
CASIADVRYGYTF
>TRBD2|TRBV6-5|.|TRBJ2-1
TGTGCCAGCAGTTACGGGAGCGGGGATGAGCAGTTCTTC
CASSYGSGDEQFF
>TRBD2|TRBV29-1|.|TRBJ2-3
TGCAGCGTAGCCGGGACTAGCCCCGATACGCAGTATTTT
CSVAGTSPDTQYF
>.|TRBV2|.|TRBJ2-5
TGTGCCAGCAGCCTGGAGGGACGGGCTGTGGAGACCCAGTACTTC
CASSLEGRAVETQYF
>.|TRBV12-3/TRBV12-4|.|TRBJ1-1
TGTGCCAGCAGTTTCGGGGGTAGGACTGAAGCTTTCTTT
CASSFGGRTEAFF
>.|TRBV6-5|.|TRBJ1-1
TGTGCCAGCAGTTACCTTAGACAGAACACTGAAGCTTTCTTT
CASSYLRQNTEAFF
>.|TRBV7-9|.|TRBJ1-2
TGTGCCAGCAGCTTAGAGGGCAGGGTGTATGGCTACACCTTC
CASSLEGRVYGYTF
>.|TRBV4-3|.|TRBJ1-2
TGCGCCAGCAGCCACAATCAGGGGAAATATGGCTACACCTTC
CASSHNQGKYGYTF
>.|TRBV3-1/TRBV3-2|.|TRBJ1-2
TGTGCCAGCAGCCAAGCGACGCTGCGGGGCTACACCTTC
CASSQATLRGYTF